The sequence of this T cell receptor beta chain was determined in a study of T cells in Graves' hyperthyroidism and ophthalmopathy. Amplification of TCR beta CDR3 regions used RNA as the template. First-round RT-PCR targeting the TCR CDR3 was performed with the HTBI primer set. TCRdb reanalysed the multiplex PCR reads using MiXCR and keeps one entry per CDR3 protein. The repertoire holds about 840,000 distinct CDR3 sequences, with about two fifths as singletons. Whole-study findings and limits: Median prediction lead before ophthalmopathy onset was about 6.7 months with the model.

Germline lookup yields CDR1 LNHNV and CDR2 YYDKDF (reference sequence). Deletions cut 1 base from V and 5 bases from J, with 12 bases between. The CDR3 totals 14 residues. This clonotype was counted at least ten times. Its specificity is not known. The material sequenced was blood. The TCR sequence derives from a man younger than 35 with Graves' hyperthyroidism. V gene TRBV15 combines with J gene TRBJ2-7; D unclear. The CDR3 here is CATSRVPQRHEQYF. The DNA for the CDR3 is TGTGCCACCAGCAGAGTCCCGCAGCGCCACGAGCAGTACTTC.